A selection of T cell receptor beta chains follows, all from one sample in a study of blood T cell repertoires in COVID-19. TCRdb keeps only in-frame clones here, not all; method: immunoSEQ multiplex PCR. The sample lists approximately 6,600 clones, over 75% occurring once. Sequencing was done on a sample of peripheral blood. The receptors come from a man older than 75 with active COVID-19. The CDR3 runs from the conserved cysteine through the conserved F or W. A D gene is named only where the DNA matches it firmly. Clone size is shown for a subset of rows, as once, few, many or a class of expanded clone.

clone_size: -; d_call: TRBD2; j_call: TRBJ2-5; v_call: TRBV7-2; cdr3_nt: TGTGCCAGCAGCTTAAGGACTAGCCCACAAGAGACCCAGTACTTC; cdr3_aa: CASSLRTSPQETQYF
clone_size: -; d_call: -; j_call: TRBJ2-7; v_call: TRBV11-2; cdr3_nt: TGTGCCAGCAGCCCCGGGACTCTATCCTACGAGCAGTACTTC; cdr3_aa: CASSPGTLSYEQYF
clone_size: once; d_call: TRBD2; j_call: TRBJ2-7; v_call: TRBV7-6; cdr3_nt: TGTGCCAGCAGCGGGGGACTAGCGGGTGCCTACGAGCAGTACTTC; cdr3_aa: CASSGGLAGAYEQYF
clone_size: -; d_call: -; j_call: TRBJ2-2; v_call: TRBV6-5; cdr3_nt: TGTGCCAGCAGCCGGTCCGGGGGAGCGGTCGGGGAGCTGTTTTTT; cdr3_aa: CASSRSGGAVGELFF
clone_size: -; d_call: -; j_call: TRBJ2-3; v_call: TRBV5-1; cdr3_nt: TGCGCCAGCAGCTTGGACAGGGTGACAGATACGCAGTATTTT; cdr3_aa: CASSLDRVTDTQYF
clone_size: -; d_call: -; j_call: TRBJ1-2; v_call: TRBV6-2/TRBV6-3; cdr3_nt: TGTGCCAGCAGTTACTCTGGCGGGTCGGGTGGCTACACCTTC; cdr3_aa: CASSYSGGSGGYTF
clone_size: -; d_call: -; j_call: TRBJ1-2; v_call: TRBV20-1; cdr3_nt: TGCAGTGTCTCCGAGATAAACTCTTTC; cdr3_aa: CSVSEINSF
clone_size: -; d_call: -; j_call: TRBJ2-3; v_call: TRBV19; cdr3_nt: TGTGCCAGTAGCTCACAGAGGGCTATGGGCACAGATACGCAGTATTTT; cdr3_aa: CASSSQRAMGTDTQYF
clone_size: -; d_call: -; j_call: TRBJ1-1; v_call: TRBV7-3; cdr3_nt: TGTGCCAGCAGCTTAGAACAAGTGAACACTGAAGCTTTCTTT; cdr3_aa: CASSLEQVNTEAFF
clone_size: -; d_call: -; j_call: TRBJ1-1; v_call: TRBV19; cdr3_nt: TGTGCCAGTAGTATAGATCTTATCACTGAAGCTTTCTTT; cdr3_aa: CASSIDLITEAFF
clone_size: -; d_call: TRBD1; j_call: TRBJ2-2; v_call: TRBV5-1; cdr3_nt: TGCGCCAGCAGCCGCTCCGGGACAGCTAACGGGGAGCTGTTTTTT; cdr3_aa: CASSRSGTANGELFF
clone_size: -; d_call: -; j_call: TRBJ1-3; v_call: TRBV29-1; cdr3_nt: TGCAGCGTTGTGGGTCAGGGGCCTGGAAACACCATATATTTT; cdr3_aa: CSVVGQGPGNTIYF
clone_size: -; d_call: TRBD2; j_call: TRBJ2-2; v_call: TRBV18; cdr3_nt: TGTGCCAGCTCTCCTGCTTCAGCGGGAGGGCCTCACGGGGAGCTGTTTTTT; cdr3_aa: CASSPASAGGPHGELFF
clone_size: -; d_call: TRBD1; j_call: TRBJ2-7; v_call: TRBV5-1; cdr3_nt: TGCGCCAGCAGCTTGGCCTCGGGGACAGGGGCCTACGAGCAGTACTTC; cdr3_aa: CASSLASGTGAYEQYF
clone_size: few; d_call: TRBD2; j_call: TRBJ2-1; v_call: TRBV3-1/TRBV3-2; cdr3_nt: TGTGCCAGCAGCCTATACGGGACTAGCGGGATAAGCTCCTACAATGAGCAGTTCTTC; cdr3_aa: CASSLYGTSGISSYNEQFF
clone_size: -; d_call: -; j_call: TRBJ1-4; v_call: TRBV25-1; cdr3_nt: TGTGCCAGCAGGGCATTGGAAAAACTGTTTTTT; cdr3_aa: CASRALEKLFF
clone_size: -; d_call: -; j_call: TRBJ2-5; v_call: TRBV19; cdr3_nt: TGTGCCAGTTCTCGAGCGGAAGAGACCCAGTACTTC; cdr3_aa: CASSRAEETQYF
clone_size: -; d_call: TRBD2; j_call: TRBJ2-5; v_call: TRBV25-1; cdr3_nt: TGTGCCAGCAGTAAGGGGCTAGCGGGAGTGTTAATGGAGACCCAGTACTTC; cdr3_aa: CASSKGLAGVLMETQYF
clone_size: -; d_call: TRBD1; j_call: TRBJ2-5; v_call: TRBV19; cdr3_nt: TGTGCCAGTAGCCCGGGACAGCAAGAGACCCAGTACTTC; cdr3_aa: CASSPGQQETQYF
clone_size: -; d_call: TRBD2; j_call: TRBJ2-7; v_call: TRBV5-8; cdr3_nt: TGTGCCAGCAGCTTGGAGGGGCTAGCGGGTGGGGAGCAGTACTTC; cdr3_aa: CASSLEGLAGGEQYF
clone_size: -; d_call: -; j_call: TRBJ1-4; v_call: TRBV7-6; cdr3_nt: TGTGCCAGCAGCTTAGACCAGGGAAGGCAACTGTTTTTT; cdr3_aa: CASSLDQGRQLFF
clone_size: -; d_call: -; j_call: TRBJ2-5; v_call: TRBV5-4; cdr3_nt: TGTGCCAGCAGCTTGGGTAATTTGGGGGGACAGGAGACCCAGTACTTC; cdr3_aa: CASSLGNLGGQETQYF
clone_size: -; d_call: -; j_call: TRBJ2-3; v_call: TRBV6-6; cdr3_nt: TGTGCCAGCAGTCAGCGGAGCACAGATACGCAGTATTTT; cdr3_aa: CASSQRSTDTQYF
clone_size: -; d_call: -; j_call: TRBJ1-1; v_call: TRBV18; cdr3_nt: TGTGCCAGCTCACCACGGGGAGACACTGAAGCTTTCTTT; cdr3_aa: CASSPRGDTEAFF
clone_size: -; d_call: TRBD1; j_call: TRBJ2-5; v_call: TRBV4-1; cdr3_nt: TGCGCCAGCAGCCACCAATATCGCGGGACAGGGGGCGAAGAGACCCAGTACTTC; cdr3_aa: CASSHQYRGTGGEETQYF
clone_size: -; d_call: TRBD2; j_call: TRBJ2-7; v_call: TRBV19; cdr3_nt: TGTGCCAGTAGTCCGGCGGGACTAGCGGGAGTTTGGGAGCAGTACTTC; cdr3_aa: CASSPAGLAGVWEQYF
clone_size: -; d_call: -; j_call: TRBJ2-2; v_call: TRBV24-1; cdr3_nt: TGTGCCACCAGTGCAGGGACCGGGGAGCTGTTTTTT; cdr3_aa: CATSAGTGELFF
clone_size: -; d_call: -; j_call: TRBJ1-6; v_call: TRBV6-5; cdr3_nt: TGTGCCAGCGCCATAGGGGTGGACAATTCACCCCTCCACTTT; cdr3_aa: CASAIGVDNSPLHF